This T cell receptor beta chain is drawn from a study of technical replicates of blood from a handful of donors. Only in-frame clones appear in the TCRdb table, and some are missing; sequencing was by immunoSEQ multiplex PCR. The data show around 100,000 clones, approximately 95% seen once. Germline V gene data show CDR1 as DFQATT and CDR2 as SNEGSKA (reference sequence). V gave up 8 bases and J gave up 5 bases, with 11 bases separating them. The CDR3 sequence is 11 residues long. Sequencing was carried out using T cells isolated from PBMCs. The TCR was taken from a human donor in good health. This chain links TRBV20-1 with TRBJ2-3, with no clear D. Here the CDR3 DNA reads TGCAGTACCGAAACTGGAGATACGCAGTATTTT. Translated: CSTETGDTQYF.